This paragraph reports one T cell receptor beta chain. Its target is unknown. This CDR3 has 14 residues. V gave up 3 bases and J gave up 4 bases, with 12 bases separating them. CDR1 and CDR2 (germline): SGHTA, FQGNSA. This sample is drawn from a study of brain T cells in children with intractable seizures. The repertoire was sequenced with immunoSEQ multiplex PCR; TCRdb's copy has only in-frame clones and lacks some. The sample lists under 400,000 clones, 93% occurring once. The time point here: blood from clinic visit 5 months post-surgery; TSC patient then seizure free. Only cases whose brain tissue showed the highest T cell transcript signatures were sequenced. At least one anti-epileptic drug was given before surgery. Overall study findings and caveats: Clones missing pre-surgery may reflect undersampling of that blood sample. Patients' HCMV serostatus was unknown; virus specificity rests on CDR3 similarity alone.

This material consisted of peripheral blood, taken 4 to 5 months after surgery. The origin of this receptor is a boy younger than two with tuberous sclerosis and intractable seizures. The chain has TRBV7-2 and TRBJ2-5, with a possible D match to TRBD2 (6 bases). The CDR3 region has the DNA TGTGCCAGCAGCTTCGGCGGGGTAGGAGAGACCCAGTACTTC. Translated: CASSFGGVGETQYF.